Shown below are 8 T cell receptor beta chains from a single sample sequenced in a study of regulatory T cells in long-lasting Graves disease. Time point reported: newly diagnosed GD, antithyroid drugs for less than 3 months. The authors made the TCR library using RNA they extracted from PBMCs. CDR3 regions were amplified by Arm-PCR using iRepertoire HTBI primers to build TCR beta libraries. TCRdb re-called the multiplex PCR reads through MiXCR, storing one row per CDR3 protein. The sample includes a few hundred thousand distinct CDR3 sequences, approximately 10% of them seen just once. This sample was also put to use in a study of T cells in Graves' hyperthyroidism and ophthalmopathy.

Here the sequenced sample was peripheral blood mononuclear cells (PBMCs), taken at new diagnosis, from a patient treated with antithyroid drugs. The receptors stem from a woman aged 18-35 years with Graves disease.

This clonotype was observed at least ten times. The genes are TRBV18 and TRBJ1-1; D unresolved. CDR1 and CDR2 from the germline V gene are KGHSH and LQKENI. The CDR3 extends over 13 amino acids. Deletions cut 4 bases from V and 5 bases from J, with 11 bases between. The CDR3 DNA reads TGTGCCAGCTCACTACAACCCGGGACTGAAGCTTTCTTT. Residues: CASSLQPGTEAFF.

This clonotype was detected only a few times. The chain links TRBV9 to TRBJ2-3; 7 positions match TRBD2. The V gene's germline CDR1 is SGDLS and CDR2 YYNGEE. Trimming at V came to 0 bases and at J to 1 base, leaving 2 bases not matched to a gene. The CDR3 loop spans 15 amino acids. The CDR3 here is CASSVDREGTDTQYF. DNA of the CDR3: TGTGCCAGCAGCGTAGACCGGGAGGGCACAGATACGCAGTATTTT.

The rearrangement uses TRBV20-1 and TRBJ1-2; 7 positions agree with TRBD1. The junction had 23 bases not matched to a gene; V was cut back by 3 bases and J by 7 bases. CDR1 and CDR2 (germline): DFQATT, SNEGSKA (reference sequence). This CDR3 has 18 residues. The CDR3 protein is CSARGFQRGPWRGPGYTF. In nucleotides, the CDR3 is TGCAGTGCTAGGGGGTTTCAAAGGGGGCCCTGGAGAGGACCTGGCTACACCTTC.

Here the CDR3 reads CASNTAFTSGGASTDTQYF. CDR3 nucleotides: TGTGCCAGTAATACGGCGTTTACTAGCGGGGGTGCTAGCACAGATACGCAGTATTTT. The genes are TRBV19 and TRBJ2-3; 11 bases match TRBD2. Germline CDR1 reads LNHDA; CDR2 reads SQIVND (reference sequence). Trimming at V came to 7 bases and at J to 0 bases, leaving 15 bases not matched to a gene. The CDR3 has 19 residues.

V gene TRBV18 combines with J gene TRBJ1-1; 10 bases fit TRBD1. The ends lost 6 bases at V and 4 bases at J; junction bases unmatched: 8. Per the germline V gene, CDR1 is KGHSH and CDR2 is LQKENI. The CDR3 sequence is 15 residues long. The CDR3, as DNA: TGTGCCAGCTCCCGGACAGGGGGTTGGGGCACTGAAGCTTTCTTT. Residues: CASSRTGGWGTEAFF.

This clonotype was found many times. The chain employs TRBV10-3 and TRBJ1-1, with D tentatively TRBD1 (5 bases). CDR1 and CDR2 from the germline V gene are ENHRY and SYGVKD. The V and J ends lost 2 bases and 6 bases respectively, with 16 bases between them. CDR3 length: 15 amino acids. CDR3 sequence reads: CAISERGGVGAEAFF. CDR3 DNA sequence: TGTGCCATCAGTGAGCGGGGAGGGGTTGGCGCTGAAGCTTTCTTT.

This clonotype was seen many times. This chain uses TRBV7-9 with TRBJ1-1; no reliable D call. The germline CDR1 and CDR2 sequences are SEHNR and FQNEAQ (reference sequence). There are 12 residues in the CDR3. V lost 5 bases and J 4 bases, leaving 8 bases between the germline ends. The chain's CDR3 is CASSPPGTEAFF. The CDR3, as DNA: TGTGCCAGCAGCCCCCCCGGCACTGAAGCTTTCTTT.

This rearrangement joins TRBV7-2 to TRBJ2-7; 13 bases map to TRBD2. With V trimmed by 1 base and J by 3 bases, 3 bases remained unmatched. This CDR3 has 16 amino acids. In germline, CDR1 is SGHTA, CDR2 FQGNSA. The CDR3 protein is CASSLGTSGSNYEQYF. The CDR3 DNA reads as TGTGCCAGCAGCTTAGGGACTAGCGGGAGTAACTACGAGCAGTACTTC.